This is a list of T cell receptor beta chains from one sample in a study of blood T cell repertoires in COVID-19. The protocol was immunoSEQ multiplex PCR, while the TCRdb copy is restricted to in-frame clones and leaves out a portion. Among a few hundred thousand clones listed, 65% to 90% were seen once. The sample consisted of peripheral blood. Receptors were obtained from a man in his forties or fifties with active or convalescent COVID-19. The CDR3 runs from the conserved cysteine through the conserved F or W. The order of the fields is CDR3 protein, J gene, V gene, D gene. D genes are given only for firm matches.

CASSDTLADNEQFF | TRBJ2-1 | TRBV5-1 | TRBD2
CASSSIAGGPTKNIQYF | TRBJ2-4 | TRBV7-9 | TRBD2
CAISEDREQFF | TRBJ2-1 | TRBV10-3 | .
CSVGQGLGDYGYTF | TRBJ1-2 | TRBV29-1 | TRBD1
CARSLVLVTGPMADTQYF | TRBJ2-3 | TRBV5-3 | TRBD1
CASRLRSYSYNEQFF | TRBJ2-1 | TRBV7-3 | .
CASSRTGGYNEQFF | TRBJ2-1 | TRBV28 | TRBD1
CASSFRGHNSPLHF | TRBJ1-6 | TRBV6-5 | TRBD1
CASSLLGGREETQYF | TRBJ2-5 | TRBV5-1 | .
CAAGGFYGYTF | TRBJ1-2 | TRBV28 | TRBD1
CAISGGWATQRYTF | TRBJ1-2 | TRBV10-3 | .
CAWSPRGGHGYTF | TRBJ1-2 | TRBV30 | .
CASSNHRVGYNEQFF | TRBJ2-1 | TRBV27 | .
CASSLSGTGSNSPLHF | TRBJ1-6 | TRBV4-1 | TRBD1
CASRLGGPGQSYEQYF | TRBJ2-7 | TRBV28 | .
CASSIKDRASNQPQHF | TRBJ1-5 | TRBV19 | TRBD1
CASSLDGGGMDGNTIYF | TRBJ1-3 | TRBV5-4 | TRBD1
CASSSGLLKTDTQYF | TRBJ2-3 | TRBV5-1 | TRBD2
CSVAGVGGQGFNEQYF | TRBJ2-7 | TRBV29-1 | TRBD1
CASSSRLAGGYEQYF | TRBJ2-7 | TRBV6-5 | TRBD2
CASSTPGGGNTIYF | TRBJ1-3 | TRBV28 | .
CASSLTLNTGELFF | TRBJ2-2 | TRBV7-9 | .
CASSLGTGRTEAFF | TRBJ1-1 | TRBV5-6 | TRBD1
CASSIFGTLSSGNTIYF | TRBJ1-3 | TRBV19 | .
CASSQDLGTTATNEKLFF | TRBJ1-4 | TRBV4-1 | .
CASSLRVAGGRTDTQYF | TRBJ2-3 | TRBV5-4 | .
CASSAKTGSYNSPLHF | TRBJ1-6 | TRBV5-1 | .
CASSPGVSALHF | TRBJ1-6 | TRBV3-1/TRBV3-2 | .
CANRGSSGNTIYF | TRBJ1-3 | TRBV10-3 | .
CASSDERGTPGANVLTF | TRBJ2-6 | TRBV10-1 | TRBD2
CASSKVGQGLGSPLHF | TRBJ1-6 | TRBV21-1 | .
CASSLGREETQYF | TRBJ2-5 | TRBV5-5 | .
CASSRDSNYGYTF | TRBJ1-2 | TRBV3-1/TRBV3-2 | TRBD1
CASAPRGGVGQGFAGELFF | TRBJ2-2 | TRBV27 | TRBD1
CASSPTGPEYNEQFF | TRBJ2-1 | TRBV6-2/TRBV6-3 | TRBD1
CARETETQYF | TRBJ2-5 | TRBV10-1 | .
CASSFSGGLNTEAFF | TRBJ1-1 | TRBV5-6 | TRBD1
CATGAGRLNTDTQYF | TRBJ2-3 | TRBV15 | .
CASSSLYQETQYF | TRBJ2-5 | TRBV7-3 | .
CASRPLLAGEQFF | TRBJ2-1 | TRBV3-1/TRBV3-2 | TRBD2
CASSSTGGGYNEQFF | TRBJ2-1 | TRBV7-3 | TRBD2
CASSIRTASSGNTIYF | TRBJ1-3 | TRBV11-3 | .